This T cell receptor beta chain was sequenced during a study of tumor-infiltrating lymphocytes in primary liver carcinoma. The study co-extracted DNA and RNA from 20-30 mg of unsorted bulk tissue. Donors underwent surgery for histopathologically diagnosed primary liver carcinoma. Germline-derived CDR1 and CDR2 are SGHNT and YYREEE (reference sequence). The CDR3 covers 11 residues. Remarks on this clonotype: The germline gene is not matched at one end of the junction; a read error may be the cause.

TCR beta cDNA was reverse-transcribed from about 500 ng of total RNA. The reaction used a constant-region primer and ProtoScript II reverse transcriptase. Slightly modified ARM-PCR served as the procedure for the TCR beta libraries. These libraries came from three rounds of nested multiplex PCR. Forward primers for TRBV1-TRBV30 and a C-beta reverse primer served the first two PCR rounds, at roughly 10 cycles each. One entry per CDR3 protein results from TCRdb running MiXCR on the multiplex PCR reads. In the table there are about 190,000 distinct CDR3 sequences, around four fifths of which are singletons.

Sequencing was performed on tumor tissue from primary liver carcinoma. This sequence joins TRBV5-4 and TRBJ2-1; TRBD2 is a possible D gene (5 bases). The clonotype originates from a man aged 40-49 years with primary liver carcinoma and hepatitis B virus infection. CDR3 sequence (DNA): TGTGTCAGCAGCTTTAGCGTCGAGCATTTCTTC. Protein: CVSSFSVEHFF.